The 5 T cell receptor beta chains below all came from one sample that was sequenced in a study of blood T cell repertoires in COVID-19. The method was immunoSEQ multiplex PCR; TCRdb's version includes in-frame clones alone and lacks a portion of them. The sample includes 250,000 to 300,000 clones, roughly 85% seen only once; the top ten take less than 6.5%. The sequenced sample consisted of peripheral blood. These receptor sequences come from a man aged 45-65 years with active or convalescent COVID-19.

The gene calls are TRBV18 and TRBJ2-1; perhaps TRBD1 as D (6 bases). V was trimmed by 0 bases and J by 9 bases, leaving 15 bases between them. The germline CDR1 and CDR2 sequences are KGHSH and LQKENI. The CDR3 contains 15 residues. This CDR3 reads CASSPPAAPRGEQFF. DNA of the CDR3: TGTGCCAGCTCACCACCGGCAGCCCCCAGGGGTGAGCAGTTCTTC.

The J gene is TRBJ2-5, the V gene TRBV5-1; D gene ambiguous. This CDR3 comprises 14 residues. The V and J ends lost 3 bases and 8 bases respectively, with 17 bases between them. From germline, CDR1 is SGHRS and CDR2 YFSETQ. CDR3 sequence (DNA): TGCGCCAGCAGCTCCCGAACGAGTATAGATACCCAGTACTTC. It yields the protein CASSSRTSIDTQYF.

The CDR3, as DNA: TGTGCCAGCAGCAAACTCCGGGACAGCGGATCTAGCACAGATACGCAGTATTTT. Translation gives CASSKLRDSGSSTDTQYF. The J gene is TRBJ2-3, the V gene TRBV21-1; TRBD1, the table's D call, was not compared with the DNA. TRBV21-1 is labeled a pseudogene. CDR3 length equals 18 residues.

Turning to this clone: Other DNA sequences in this specimen translate into the identical CDR3. CDR3 nucleotides: TGCGCCAGCAGCTACCTAGCGGGTGCGAACACCGGGGAGCTGTTTTTT. Encoded protein: CASSYLAGANTGELFF. This chain links TRBV5-1 with TRBJ2-2; 8 bases agree with TRBD2. Germline CDR1 and CDR2: SGHRS and YFSETQ. The CDR3 length is 16 residues. V shed 3 bases, J shed 0 bases, and the junction held 4 bases outside the gene matches.

V and J are TRBV12-3 or TRBV12-4 and TRBJ1-4; 10 nucleotides match TRBD1. The CDR3 extends over 13 amino acids. V lost 3 bases to trimming and J lost 8 bases; unmatched junction nucleotides: 0. CDR3 in amino acids: CASSLTGGEKLFF. The CDR3 DNA sequence: TGTGCCAGCAGTTTGACAGGGGGCGAAAAACTGTTTTTT.